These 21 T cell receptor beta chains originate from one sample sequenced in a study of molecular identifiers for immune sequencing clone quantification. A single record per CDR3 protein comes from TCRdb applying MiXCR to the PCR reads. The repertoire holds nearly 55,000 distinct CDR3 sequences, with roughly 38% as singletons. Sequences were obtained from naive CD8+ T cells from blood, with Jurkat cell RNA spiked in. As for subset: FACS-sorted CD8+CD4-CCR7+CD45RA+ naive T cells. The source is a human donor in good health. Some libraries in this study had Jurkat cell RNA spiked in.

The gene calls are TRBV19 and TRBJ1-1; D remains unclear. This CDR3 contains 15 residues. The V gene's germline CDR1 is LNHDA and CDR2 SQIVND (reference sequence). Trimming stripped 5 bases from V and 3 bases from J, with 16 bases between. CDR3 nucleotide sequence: TGTGCCAGTAGTGCCGGCGGACGGGAGGACACTGAAGCTTTCTTT. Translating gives CASSAGGREDTEAFF.

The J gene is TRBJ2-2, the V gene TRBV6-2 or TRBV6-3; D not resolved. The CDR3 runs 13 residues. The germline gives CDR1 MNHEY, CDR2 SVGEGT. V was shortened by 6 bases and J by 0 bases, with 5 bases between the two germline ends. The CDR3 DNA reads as TGTGCCAGCAGAGAGACGAACACCGGGGAGCTGTTTTTT. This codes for CASRETNTGELFF.

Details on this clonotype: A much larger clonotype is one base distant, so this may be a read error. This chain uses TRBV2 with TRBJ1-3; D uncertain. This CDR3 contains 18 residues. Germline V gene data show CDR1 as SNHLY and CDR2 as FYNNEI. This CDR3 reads CARELGDPPGSSGNTVYF. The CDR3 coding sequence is TGTGCCAGGGAGCTGGGAGACCCTCCTGGCAGCTCTGGAAACACCGTATATTTT.

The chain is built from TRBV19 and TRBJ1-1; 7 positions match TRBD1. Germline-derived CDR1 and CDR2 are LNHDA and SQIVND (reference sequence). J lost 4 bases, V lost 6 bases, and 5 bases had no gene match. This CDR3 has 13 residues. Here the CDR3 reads CASRYGQATEAFF. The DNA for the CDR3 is TGTGCCAGTAGATACGGACAGGCCACTGAAGCTTTCTTT. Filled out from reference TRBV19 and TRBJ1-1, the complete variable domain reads DGGITQSPKYLFRKEGQNVTLSCEQNLNHDAMYWYRQDPGQGLRLIYYSQIVNDFQKGDIAEGYSVSREKKESFPLTVTSAQKNPTAFYLCASRYGQATEAFFGQGTRLTVV.

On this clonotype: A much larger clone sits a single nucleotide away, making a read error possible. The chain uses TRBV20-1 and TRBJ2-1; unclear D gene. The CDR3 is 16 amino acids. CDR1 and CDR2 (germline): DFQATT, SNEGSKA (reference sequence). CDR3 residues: CSASLKSWSTYNEQLF. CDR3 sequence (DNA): TGCAGTGCTAGCCTAAAGTCTTGGAGCACTTACAATGAGCAGCTCTTC.

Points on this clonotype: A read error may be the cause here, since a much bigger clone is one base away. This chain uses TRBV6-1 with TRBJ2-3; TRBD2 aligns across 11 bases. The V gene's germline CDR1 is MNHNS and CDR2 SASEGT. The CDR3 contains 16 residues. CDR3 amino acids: CASSVLLAGATETQYF. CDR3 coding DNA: TGTGCCAGCAGTGTCCTACTAGCGGGAGCCACAGAAACGCAGTATTTT.

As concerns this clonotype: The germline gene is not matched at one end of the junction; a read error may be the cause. In nucleotides, the CDR3 is TGTGCCAGCAGCTTAGCCCCCCCTCTGGACAGCCAAGCGACCCAGTACTTC. Amino acid sequence: CASSLAPPLDSQATQYF. V and J are TRBV7-6 and TRBJ2-5, with D possibly TRBD1 on 6 matching bases. The CDR3 sequence is 17 residues long. Germline CDR1 reads SGHVS; CDR2 reads FNYEAQ.

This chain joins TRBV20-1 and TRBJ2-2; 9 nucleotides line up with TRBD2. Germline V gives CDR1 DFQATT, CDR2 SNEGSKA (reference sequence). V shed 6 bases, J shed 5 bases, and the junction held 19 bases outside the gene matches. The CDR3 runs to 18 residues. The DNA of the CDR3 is TGCAGTGCCTTCGGGGAAGTAGCGGGAGCTGTAAGAACCGGGGAGCTGTTTTTT. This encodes CSAFGEVAGAVRTGELFF.

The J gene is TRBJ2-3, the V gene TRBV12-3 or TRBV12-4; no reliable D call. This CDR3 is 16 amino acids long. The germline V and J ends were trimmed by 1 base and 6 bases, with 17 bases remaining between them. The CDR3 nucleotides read TGTGCCAGCAGTTTAGGTAGAGGAGATAACTCCGATACGCAGTATTTT. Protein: CASSLGRGDNSDTQYF.

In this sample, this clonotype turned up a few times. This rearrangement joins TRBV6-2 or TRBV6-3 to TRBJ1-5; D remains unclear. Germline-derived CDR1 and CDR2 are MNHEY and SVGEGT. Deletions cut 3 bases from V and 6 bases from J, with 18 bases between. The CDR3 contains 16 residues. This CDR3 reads CASSYIRRGLGQPQHF. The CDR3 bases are TGTGCCAGCAGTTATATCCGTCGGGGATTGGGTCAGCCCCAGCATTTT.

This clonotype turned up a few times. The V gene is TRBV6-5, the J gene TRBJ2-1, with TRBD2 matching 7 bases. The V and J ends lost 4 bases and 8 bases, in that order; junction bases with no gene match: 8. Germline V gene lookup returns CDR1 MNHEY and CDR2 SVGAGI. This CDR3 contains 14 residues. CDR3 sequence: CASSLIAGSYEQFF. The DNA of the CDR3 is TGTGCCAGCAGTTTAATAGCGGGTTCGTATGAGCAGTTCTTC.

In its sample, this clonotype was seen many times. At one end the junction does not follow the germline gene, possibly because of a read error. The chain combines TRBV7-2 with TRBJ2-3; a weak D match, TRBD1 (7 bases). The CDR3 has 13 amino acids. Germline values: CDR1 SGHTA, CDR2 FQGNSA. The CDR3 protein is CASSLDRGGKWAF. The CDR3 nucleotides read TGTGCCAGCAGCTTAGACAGGGGAGGAAAGTGGGCCTTT.

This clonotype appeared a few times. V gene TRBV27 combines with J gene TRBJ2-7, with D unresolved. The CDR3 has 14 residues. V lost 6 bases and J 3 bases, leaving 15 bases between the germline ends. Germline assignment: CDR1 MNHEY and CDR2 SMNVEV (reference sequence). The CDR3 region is CASSLSYGHYEQYF. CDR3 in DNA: TGTGCCAGCAGCCTTAGCTACGGTCACTACGAGCAGTACTTC.

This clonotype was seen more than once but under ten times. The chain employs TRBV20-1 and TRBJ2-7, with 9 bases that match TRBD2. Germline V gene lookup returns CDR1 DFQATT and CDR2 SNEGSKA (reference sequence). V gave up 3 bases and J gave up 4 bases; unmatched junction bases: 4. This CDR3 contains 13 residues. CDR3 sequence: CSARREGLYEQYF. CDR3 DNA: TGCAGTGCTAGGCGGGAGGGCCTGTACGAGCAGTACTTC.

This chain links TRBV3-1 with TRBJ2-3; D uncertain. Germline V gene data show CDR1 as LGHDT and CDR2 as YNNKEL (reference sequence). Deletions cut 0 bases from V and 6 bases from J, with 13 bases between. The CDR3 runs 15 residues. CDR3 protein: CASSQDQRFSDTQYF. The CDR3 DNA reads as TGTGCCAGCAGCCAAGATCAACGGTTTTCGGATACGCAGTATTTT.

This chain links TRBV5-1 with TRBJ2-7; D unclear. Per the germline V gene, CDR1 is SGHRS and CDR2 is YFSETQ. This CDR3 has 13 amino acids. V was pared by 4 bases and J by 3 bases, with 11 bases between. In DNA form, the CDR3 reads TGCGCCAGCAGCACCGACTCTTACTACGAGCAGTACTTC. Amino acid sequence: CASSTDSYYEQYF.

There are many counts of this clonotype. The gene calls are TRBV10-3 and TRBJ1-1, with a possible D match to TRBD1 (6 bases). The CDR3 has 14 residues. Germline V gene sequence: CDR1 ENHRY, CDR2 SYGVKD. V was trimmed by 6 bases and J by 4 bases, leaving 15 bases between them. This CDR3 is CAISSPDRPTEAFF. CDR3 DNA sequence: TGTGCCATCAGCTCCCCCGACAGGCCCACTGAAGCTTTCTTT.

CDR3 sequence reads: CSARDPLGYEQYF. CDR3 DNA sequence: TGCAGTGCTAGAGATCCCCTAGGGTACGAGCAGTACTTC. The J gene is TRBJ2-7, the V gene TRBV20-1; D is undetermined. This CDR3 is built from 13 residues. Germline V gene sequence: CDR1 DFQATT, CDR2 SNEGSKA (reference sequence). Trimming shortened V by 0 bases and J by 4 bases, and 10 bases separated the two germline ends.

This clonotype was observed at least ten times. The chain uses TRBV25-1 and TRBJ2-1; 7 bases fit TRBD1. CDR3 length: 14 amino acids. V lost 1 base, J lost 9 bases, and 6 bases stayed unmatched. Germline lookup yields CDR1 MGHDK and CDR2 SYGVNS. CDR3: CASSELRQGREQFF. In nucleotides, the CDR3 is TGTGCCAGCAGTGAATTGAGACAGGGCCGTGAGCAGTTCTTC.

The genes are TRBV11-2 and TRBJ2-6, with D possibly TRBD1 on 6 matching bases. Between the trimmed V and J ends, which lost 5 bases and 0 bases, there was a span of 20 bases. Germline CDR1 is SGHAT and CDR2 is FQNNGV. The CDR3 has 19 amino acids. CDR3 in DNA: TGTGCCAGCAGCCCAGGGGTGGGGCAGGGAAACTCTGGGGCCAACGTCCTGACTTTC. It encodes CASSPGVGQGNSGANVLTF.

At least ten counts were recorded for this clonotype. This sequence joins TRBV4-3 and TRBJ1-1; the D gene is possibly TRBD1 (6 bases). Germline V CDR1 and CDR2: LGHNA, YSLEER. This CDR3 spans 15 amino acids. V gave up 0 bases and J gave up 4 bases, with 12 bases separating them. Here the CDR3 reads CASSQEGALGTEAFF. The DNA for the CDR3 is TGCGCCAGCAGCCAAGAGGGGGCTCTGGGCACTGAAGCTTTCTTT.